A selection of T cell receptor beta chains follows, all from one sample in a study of T cells after yellow fever vaccination. In TCRdb, the 5' RACE reads were re-called with MiXCR into one record per CDR3 protein. The table shows some 350,000 distinct CDR3 sequences, with over 5% occurring only once. Specimen: PBMCs, collected 5 days after the yellow fever booster vaccination. The receptor set was obtained from a man in his thirties or forties who received the YFV17D yellow fever vaccine. Both conserved end residues are part of each CDR3. D genes are given only for firm matches. The size field is filled for only some rows; it gives once, few, many or a size class.

cdr3_aa cdr3_nt v_call d_call j_call clone_size
CASSLARELSTGELFF TGTGCCAGCAGCTTAGCACGGGAGTTGAGCACCGGGGAGCTGTTTTTT TRBV7-2 . TRBJ2-2 few
CGASVRAEQFF TGCGGTGCTAGCGTTCGCGCTGAGCAGTTCTTC TRBV20-1 . TRBJ2-1 .
CASSLVTGTDTQYF TGCGCCAGCAGCTTGGTTACGGGCACAGATACGCAGTATTTT TRBV5-1 . TRBJ2-3 few
CASSLVPGSYGYTF TGCGCCAGCAGCTTGGTCCCGGGTTCCTATGGCTACACCTTC TRBV5-1 . TRBJ1-2 .
CASSQLAVTYEQYF TGTGCCAGCAGCCAATTGGCGGTCACCTACGAGCAGTACTTC TRBV3-1 . TRBJ2-7 many
CASSPLATRGGTQYF TGTGCCAGCAGTCCCCTAGCGACGAGGGGAGGGACCCAGTACTTC TRBV12-3/TRBV12-4 . TRBJ2-5 many
CASSVASGIGEQYF TGTGCCAGCAGCGTAGCTAGCGGGATTGGCGAGCAGTACTTC TRBV9 TRBD2 TRBJ2-7 few
CSAIQGAYEQYF TGCAGTGCCATCCAGGGGGCCTACGAGCAGTACTTC TRBV20-1 TRBD1 TRBJ2-7 few
CASSSSPRGYEQYF TGTGCCAGCAGTTCATCCCCCAGAGGCTACGAGCAGTACTTC TRBV25-1 . TRBJ2-7 .
CASSSDYTEETQYF TGCGCCAGCAGCTCCGACTATACGGAAGAGACCCAGTACTTC TRBV5-1 . TRBJ2-5 .
CTFCFRGMRQSSYNEQFF TGTACCTTCTGTTTCAGGGGCATGCGGCAGAGCTCCTACAATGAGCAGTTCTTC TRBV2 . TRBJ2-1 .
CSVGTPNGNQPQHF TGCAGTGTTGGGACCCCGAACGGCAATCAGCCCCAGCATTTT TRBV20-1 . TRBJ1-5 .
CASSENGGSIGTQYF TGCGCCAGCAGCGAGAATGGAGGCAGCATAGGGACCCAGTACTTC TRBV5-1 . TRBJ2-5 .
CSANSGTGGGASEAFF TGCAGTGCCAATTCCGGGACAGGGGGCGGAGCGTCTGAAGCTTTCTTT TRBV20-1 TRBD1 TRBJ1-1 few
CASSPPPGGPYNEQFF TGTGCCAGCTCACCACCTCCGGGAGGGCCCTACAATGAGCAGTTCTTC TRBV18 TRBD2 TRBJ2-1 once
CAWTRDTGELFF TGTGCCTGGACCCGAGACACCGGGGAGCTGTTTTTT TRBV30 . TRBJ2-2 few
CASSLSISGRAHEQFF TGTGCCAGCAGTTTATCGATCAGCGGGAGGGCCCATGAGCAGTTCTTC TRBV27 TRBD2 TRBJ2-1 many
CASSLGQGNYNEQFF TGTGCCAGCAGCTTAGGACAGGGTAACTACAATGAGCAGTTCTTC TRBV7-2 TRBD1 TRBJ2-1 many
CASSSRDRGPQYF TGTGCCAGCAGCTCCCGGGACAGGGGACCGCAGTATTTT TRBV25-1 TRBD1 TRBJ2-3 .
CASSLTFSGKANEQFF TGTGCCAGCAGCTTAACTTTCAGCGGGAAAGCCAATGAGCAGTTCTTC TRBV7-8 TRBD2 TRBJ2-1 few
CASSLAPEDTQYF TGCGCCAGCAGCTTGGCTCCCGAAGATACGCAGTATTTT TRBV5-1 . TRBJ2-3 many